These T cell receptor beta chains were read from a single sample in a study of immune evolution from preneoplasia to lung adenocarcinoma. TCRdb keeps only in-frame clones here, not all; method: immunoSEQ multiplex PCR. The sample lists some 7,500 clones, approximately 85% occurring once. Material: FFPE minimally invasive lung adenocarcinoma tissue. Receptor source: a person aged 80 or over with lung adenocarcinoma. The CDR3 runs from the conserved cysteine through the conserved F or W. Fields, in order: CDR3 protein, CDR3 DNA, V gene, D gene, J gene, clone size. A D gene is named only where the DNA matches it firmly. Expanded clones get a size class; other rows say once, few or many, or leave the size out.

CDR3: CASSLSTGELFF
DNA: TGTGCCAGCAGCTTGAGCACCGGGGAGCTGTTTTTT
V: TRBV7-9
D: NA
J: TRBJ2-2
size: NA

CDR3: CATSTLGGELFF
DNA: TGTGCCACCTCGACATTAGGCGGGGAGCTGTTTTTT
V: TRBV19
D: NA
J: TRBJ2-2
size: NA

CDR3: CASSLAYGRDTQYF
DNA: TGTGCCAGCAGCTTGGCCTATGGGAGAGATACGCAGTATTTT
V: TRBV5-5
D: NA
J: TRBJ2-3
size: once

CDR3: CASSRAMLAGGTYEQFF
DNA: TGCGCCAGCAGCCGTGCAATGCTAGCGGGAGGTACTTATGAGCAGTTCTTC
V: TRBV4-3
D: TRBD2
J: TRBJ2-1
size: NA

CDR3: CASSLIGQGINEQFF
DNA: TGCGCCAGCAGCTTGATCGGACAGGGTATCAATGAGCAGTTCTTC
V: TRBV5-1
D: TRBD1
J: TRBJ2-1
size: NA

CDR3: CASSLFWTAMNTEAFF
DNA: TGTGCCAGCAGTTTATTTTGGACAGCGATGAACACTGAAGCTTTCTTT
V: TRBV27
D: NA
J: TRBJ1-1
size: NA

CDR3: CASSPTGGDTEAFF
DNA: TGTGCCAGCAGCCCGACAGGGGGGGACACTGAAGCTTTCTTT
V: TRBV5-6
D: TRBD1
J: TRBJ1-1
size: once

CDR3: CASSSQRGTEAFF
DNA: TGTGCCAGTAGTAGCCAGAGGGGCACTGAAGCTTTCTTT
V: TRBV19
D: NA
J: TRBJ1-1
size: NA

CDR3: CASSLGLNYGYTF
DNA: TGTGCCAGCAGCTTGGGTCTGAACTATGGCTACACCTTC
V: TRBV5-6
D: NA
J: TRBJ1-2
size: once

CDR3: CASSDSDRPYQPQHF
DNA: TGTGCCAGCTCAGACTCGGACAGGCCCTATCAGCCCCAGCATTTT
V: TRBV18
D: TRBD1
J: TRBJ1-5
size: NA

CDR3: CASSSGGRRNTQYF
DNA: TGTGCCAGCAGTTCCGGGGGGCGGAGAAATACGCAGTATTTT
V: TRBV28
D: NA
J: TRBJ2-3
size: NA

CDR3: CATSPLRGVKEQFF
DNA: TGTGCCACCAGCCCCTTACGGGGGGTAAAGGAGCAGTTCTTC
V: TRBV15
D: TRBD2
J: TRBJ2-1
size: NA

CDR3: CASSLAPGRSSGANVLTF
DNA: TGCGCCAGCAGCTTGGCCCCGGGACGATCCTCTGGGGCCAACGTCCTGACTTTC
V: TRBV5-1
D: NA
J: TRBJ2-6
size: NA

CDR3: CASRHPDAGTGHSGANVLTF
DNA: TGCGCCAGCAGACACCCCGACGCCGGGACAGGGCACTCTGGGGCCAACGTCCTGACTTTC
V: TRBV5-1
D: TRBD1
J: TRBJ2-6
size: NA

CDR3: CASSVGTARGYEQYF
DNA: TGTGCCAGTAGTGTGGGGACGGCCCGGGGATACGAGCAGTACTTC
V: TRBV19
D: NA
J: TRBJ2-7
size: NA

CDR3: CASSLGTARNTEAFF
DNA: TGTGCCAGCAGCTTGGGGACAGCAAGGAACACTGAAGCTTTCTTT
V: TRBV5-5
D: NA
J: TRBJ1-1
size: NA

CDR3: CASSMLDGIHEQYF
DNA: TGTGCCAGTAGTATGTTGGACGGAATCCACGAGCAGTACTTC
V: TRBV19
D: NA
J: TRBJ2-7
size: NA

CDR3: CASSPQRQAARENTEAFF
DNA: TGTGCCAGCAGCCCCCAACGACAGGCAGCCAGGGAGAACACTGAAGCTTTCTTT
V: TRBV11-2
D: NA
J: TRBJ1-1
size: once

CDR3: CASCGGRAPNGELFF
DNA: TGTGCCAGTTGTGGCGGGAGGGCCCCGAACGGGGAGCTGTTTTTT
V: TRBV19
D: TRBD2
J: TRBJ2-2
size: NA

CDR3: CASSYSRLNEQFF
DNA: TGTGCCAGCAGTTACTCTAGGCTTAACGAGCAGTTCTTC
V: TRBV6-6
D: NA
J: TRBJ2-1
size: NA

CDR3: CASSPGQGVAFF
DNA: TGTGCCAGCAGCCCGGGACAGGGAGTAGCTTTCTTT
V: TRBV6-6
D: TRBD1
J: TRBJ1-1
size: NA

CDR3: CASSYRDRAYEQYF
DNA: TGTGCCAGCAGTTACAGGGACAGGGCATACGAGCAGTACTTC
V: TRBV6-5
D: TRBD1
J: TRBJ2-7
size: NA

CDR3: CASSYSSGGSYEQYF
DNA: TGTGCCAGCAGTTACTCTAGCGGGGGCTCCTACGAGCAGTACTTC
V: TRBV6-5
D: TRBD2
J: TRBJ2-7
size: NA

CDR3: CAWGTEGSADMQYF
DNA: TGTGCCTGGGGCACGGAGGGAAGCGCAGATATGCAGTATTTT
V: TRBV30
D: NA
J: TRBJ2-3
size: NA

CDR3: CASSQAWSGQGDYNEQFF
DNA: TGCGCCAGCAGCCAAGCCTGGTCGGGACAGGGGGACTACAATGAGCAGTTCTTC
V: TRBV4-3
D: TRBD1
J: TRBJ2-1
size: NA

CDR3: CASSLARYEQYF
DNA: TGTGCCAGCAGCTTGGCCCGGTACGAGCAGTACTTC
V: TRBV5-6
D: NA
J: TRBJ2-7
size: NA

CDR3: CASSAGTGSEKLFF
DNA: TGTGCCAGCAGCGCCGGGACAGGGTCTGAAAAACTGTTTTTT
V: TRBV2
D: TRBD1
J: TRBJ1-4
size: NA

CDR3: CAWSVSYGEQYF
DNA: TGTGCCTGGAGTGTATCGTACGGCGAGCAGTACTTC
V: TRBV30
D: NA
J: TRBJ2-7
size: NA

CDR3: CSVDMGPAGGYGYTF
DNA: TGCAGCGTTGATATGGGTCCGGCCGGGGGTTATGGCTACACCTTC
V: TRBV29-1
D: NA
J: TRBJ1-2
size: few

CDR3: CASSSGPHSGANVLTF
DNA: TGTGCCAGTAGTTCCGGCCCCCACTCTGGGGCCAACGTCCTGACTTTC
V: TRBV19
D: NA
J: TRBJ2-6
size: NA

CDR3: CASSSGGNTEAFF
DNA: TGTGCCAGCAGCTCAGGGGGGAACACTGAAGCTTTCTTT
V: TRBV7-9
D: TRBD1
J: TRBJ1-1
size: NA

CDR3: CASSLLQGMSGYTF
DNA: TGTGCCAGCAGTTTACTACAGGGGATGAGCGGCTACACCTTC
V: TRBV28
D: TRBD1
J: TRBJ1-2
size: NA

CDR3: CASSTLRLADEQFF
DNA: TGTGCCAGCAGCACCCTGCGACTAGCCGATGAGCAGTTCTTC
V: TRBV11-1
D: TRBD2
J: TRBJ2-1
size: few

CDR3: CASSRWWSASTDTQYF
DNA: TGCGCCAGCAGCCGTTGGTGGAGTGCTAGCACAGATACGCAGTATTTT
V: TRBV4-1
D: NA
J: TRBJ2-3
size: NA

CDR3: CASSLVYGYTF
DNA: TGTGCCAGCAGCCTAGTCTATGGCTACACCTTC
V: TRBV6-1
D: NA
J: TRBJ1-2
size: NA